The next 12 T cell receptor beta chains were all read from a single sample in a study of a mutant IDH1 vaccine in newly diagnosed glioma. The sample's time point: week 23, last vaccination. One vaccine dose held 300 ug of mutant IDH1 20-mer peptide and came with topical imiquimod. The antigens these receptors bind are not known. Some clones are missing from TCRdb's copy, which holds only in-frame ones; the method was immunoSEQ multiplex PCR. The table lists about 44,000 clones, approximately 90% of them singletons, with under 5% in the top ten. Sample: PBMCs, taken from a glioma patient whose treatment included an IDH1 peptide vaccine. These TCRs come from a man aged 50 to 60 with glioma.

This chain joins TRBV7-9 and TRBJ1-1; D is undetermined. The V end lost 2 bases, the J end lost 7 bases, and 11 bases lay between the germline ends. Germline V gene data show CDR1 as SEHNR and CDR2 as FQNEAQ (reference sequence). The CDR3 spans 13 residues. The CDR3: CASSLRGFSEAFF. CDR3 DNA: TGTGCCAGCAGCTTACGGGGATTTAGTGAAGCTTTCTTT.

The chain recombines TRBV5-1 with TRBJ1-1; D unclear. V was trimmed by 1 base and J by 1 base, leaving 5 bases between them. Germline loops: CDR1 SGHRS, CDR2 YFSETQ. The CDR3 contains 13 residues. The chain's CDR3 is CASSLLSNTEAFF. The DNA for the CDR3 is TGCGCCAGCAGCTTGTTGTCGAACACTGAAGCTTTCTTT.

The V gene is TRBV7-2, the J gene TRBJ2-3; either TRBD1 or TRBD2 may supply D (6 bases each). The CDR3 sequence is 13 residues long. V lost 5 bases to trimming and J lost 3 bases, with 9 bases between them. In germline, CDR1 is SGHTA, CDR2 FQGNSA. CDR3 nucleotide sequence: TGTGCCAGCAGCGGGGGGCTAACAGATACGCAGTATTTT. It translates to CASSGGLTDTQYF.

Comment on this clone: One junction end disagrees with the germline gene, perhaps due to a read error. The V and J genes are TRBV27 and TRBJ2-3; 7 bases line up with TRBD1. CDR3 length: 16 residues. Germline assignment: CDR1 MNHEY and CDR2 SMNVEV (reference sequence). CDR3 residues: CASSLAGTVSTDTQYF. The CDR3, as DNA: TGTGCCAGCAGTTTAGCAGGGACAGTGAGCACTGATACGCAGTATTTT.

This chain joins TRBV5-6 and TRBJ1-5, with 7 bases that match TRBD1. Germline loops: CDR1 SGHDT, CDR2 YYEEEE. This CDR3 has 15 residues. The V gene end was trimmed by 4 bases and the J gene end by 4 bases; junction bases not matched to a gene: 8. CDR3 DNA sequence: TGTGCCAGCAGCACAGGGACAGAAGAAAATCAGCCCCAGCATTTT. This encodes CASSTGTEENQPQHF.

This chain connects TRBV7-6 to TRBJ2-2, with D unclear. Trimming took 6 bases from V and 3 from J, leaving 8 bases between them. Per germline, CDR1 SGHVS and CDR2 FNYEAQ. CDR3 size: 13 residues. The CDR3 bases are TGTGCCAGCAGACGAACGGACACCGGGGAGCTGTTTTTT. Amino acid sequence: CASRRTDTGELFF. The variable domain in full, with the rest retrieved from reference TRBV7-6 and TRBJ2-2, is GAGVSQSPRYKVTKRGQDVALRCDPISGHVSLYWYRQALGQGPEFLTYFNYEAQQDKSGLPNDRFSAERPEGSISTLTIQRTEQRDSAMYRCASRRTDTGELFFGEGSRLTVL.

The chain joins TRBV5-8 to TRBJ2-5; D is undetermined. In germline, CDR1 is SGHTS, CDR2 YDEGEE. This CDR3 has 14 amino acids. Trimming cost V 0 bases and J 5 bases, with 11 bases left between them. The CDR3 nucleotides read TGTGCCAGCAGCTTGGGCATCCTGGCGGAGACCCAGTACTTC. Translation: CASSLGILAETQYF.

This sequence joins TRBV7-2 and TRBJ2-7; D unresolved. Germline V lookup: CDR1 SGHTA, CDR2 FQGNSA. The CDR3 contains 13 residues. The germline V and J ends were trimmed by 5 bases and 9 bases, with 17 bases remaining between them. CDR3 amino acids: CASSPTPGEVQYF. The CDR3 nucleotides read TGTGCCAGCAGCCCCACCCCGGGCGAGGTGCAGTACTTC.

The chain recombines TRBV6-6 with TRBJ2-5, with TRBD2 as a possible D gene (7 bases). This CDR3 region has 14 residues. The V gene's germline CDR1 is MNHNY and CDR2 SVGAGI (reference sequence). V shed 6 bases and J shed 5 bases, with 16 bases lying between them. In DNA, the CDR3 is TGTGCCAGCAGCTTAGGCCGGGGGGCGGAGACCCAGTACTTC. Residues: CASSLGRGAETQYF.

The chain combines TRBV7-9 with TRBJ2-7; 13 bases fit TRBD2. The CDR3 extends over 14 amino acids. Per the germline V gene, CDR1 is SEHNR and CDR2 is FQNEAQ (reference sequence). V shed 5 bases and J 6 bases; nucleotides not matched to a gene: 4. The DNA of the CDR3 is TGTGCCAGCAGCGGACTAGCGGGAGACCTCGAGCAGTACTTC. This codes for CASSGLAGDLEQYF.

The V call is TRBV15, the J call TRBJ2-7, with 10 positions matching TRBD1. This CDR3 has 15 residues. Germline CDR1 is LNHNV and CDR2 is YYDKDF (reference sequence). Trimming removed 2 bases from V and 3 bases from J; junction bases left unmatched: 4. Written as DNA, the CDR3 is TGTGCCACCAGCAGATCCCGGGACAGGGGCTACGAGCAGTACTTC. Amino acid sequence: CATSRSRDRGYEQYF.

The chain employs TRBV6-5 and TRBJ2-7; D is unclear. Trimming left V 6 bases short and J 5 bases short, with 8 bases between. CDR1 is MNHEY, CDR2 SVGAGI, per germline. CDR3 length equals 11 residues. The CDR3 coding sequence is TGTGCCAGCAGCCTTTCCCACGAGCAGTACTTC. It encodes CASSLSHEQYF.